The 25 T cell receptor beta chains presented below share a single source sample, sequenced in a study of T-cell reconstitution after alpha-beta-depleted transplantation in children. Preparing the TCRbeta library involved the use of unique molecular identifiers. TCRdb re-called the PCR reads with MiXCR, one entry per CDR3 protein. Of 350,000 to 450,000 distinct CDR3 sequences detected, 13% appear once; the ten largest clones hold over 3.5%. Specimen: PBMCs, collected from the stem cell graft. The receptors derive from a human donor who donated a stem cell graft to a child with Fanconi anemia.

This clonotype was detected many times. V and J are TRBV6-5 and TRBJ1-1; TRBD1 matches at 7 bases. Trimming cost V 6 bases and J 4 bases; bases outside gene matches: 11. Germline V CDR1 and CDR2: MNHEY, SVGAGI. This CDR3 comprises 15 residues. The CDR3 DNA follows: TGTGCCAGCAGCCTCGAACAGGGGTTGGGCACTGAAGCTTTCTTT. This translates into CASSLEQGLGTEAFF.

This chain links TRBV5-1 with TRBJ2-1; 8 bases line up with TRBD1. The trim removed 0 bases at V and 12 bases at J, leaving 11 bases unmatched. The germline V gene has CDR1 SGHRS and CDR2 YFSETQ. The CDR3 contains 15 residues. The CDR3: CASSLDTGGGTGQFF. The CDR3 nucleotides are TGCGCCAGCAGCTTGGATACAGGGGGAGGTACCGGGCAGTTCTTC.

This clonotype was counted a few times. This chain links TRBV20-1 with TRBJ1-1; no definite D call. Germline CDR1 reads DFQATT; CDR2 reads SNEGSKA (reference sequence). This CDR3 comprises 13 residues. Trimming cost V 8 bases and J 0 bases, with 13 bases left between them. For the CDR3, the DNA is TGCAGTATCACTGCCGGCATGAACACTGAAGCTTTCTTT. This translates into CSITAGMNTEAFF.

Comment on this clonotype: Because the CDR3 is missing its conserved closing phenylalanine or tryptophan, this is likely a read error. J is TRBJ2-5 and V is TRBV11-2; 10 bases line up with TRBD2. Germline trimming cut 1 base from V and 3 bases from J; bases unmatched to any gene: 2. This CDR3 comprises 15 residues. Germline CDR1 and CDR2: SGHAT and FQNNGV. The CDR3 sequence: CASSLVTSGKETQYY. As DNA, the CDR3 is TGTGCCAGCAGCTTAGTAACTAGCGGGAAAGAGACCCAGTACTAC.

In its sample, this clonotype was seen many times. The V call is TRBV5-1, the J call TRBJ2-7; D unclear. The germline gives CDR1 SGHRS, CDR2 YFSETQ. Trimming removed 1 base from V and 4 bases from J, with 12 bases in between. The CDR3 is made up of 14 amino acids. The CDR3 nucleotides are TGCGCCAGCAGCTTGCTTCAGGATCCTTACGAGCAGTACTTC. Protein sequence: CASSLLQDPYEQYF.

This clonotype was seen more than once but under ten times. This rearrangement joins TRBV12-3 or TRBV12-4 to TRBJ2-7; no firm D call. Trimming pared 6 bases from V and 7 bases from J, leaving 19 bases between. The CDR3 length is 14 residues. CDR3 sequence: CASSRDIVPGEQYF. The CDR3 DNA is TGTGCCAGCAGCCGTGACATTGTCCCAGGAGAGCAGTACTTC.

This clonotype was picked up many times. This chain joins TRBV29-1 and TRBJ2-3; D gene ambiguous. There are 11 residues in the CDR3. Germline values: CDR1 SQVTM, CDR2 ANQGSEA. V lost 1 base and J 5 bases, leaving 4 bases between the germline ends. The CDR3 coding sequence is TGCAGCGTTGAAGGAGAAGATACGCAGTATTTT. This encodes CSVEGEDTQYF.

The chain employs TRBV27 and TRBJ2-7, with D maybe TRBD1 (6 bases). Trimming removed 6 bases at V and 7 bases at J, with 22 bases between. In germline, CDR1 is MNHEY, CDR2 SMNVEV (reference sequence). The CDR3 length is 15 residues. CDR3 nucleotides: TGTGCCAGCAGACAACTGGGGGCAGGAGGTGGGGAGCAGTACTTC. It encodes CASRQLGAGGGEQYF.

CDR3 sequence (DNA): TGTGCCAGCAGCGGATCGAGCGGGGCCTACTCGAACACCGGGGAGCTGTTTTTT. This gives the protein CASSGSSGAYSNTGELFF. The chain has TRBV7-8 and TRBJ2-2; 7 bases agree with TRBD2. Trimming removed 5 bases from V and 0 bases from J; junction bases left unmatched: 12. Germline loops: CDR1 SGHVS, CDR2 FQNEAQ. The CDR3 is made up of 18 amino acids.

In this sample, this clonotype turned up a few times. This sequence joins TRBV12-3 or TRBV12-4 and TRBJ2-2; D may be TRBD1 (6 bases). Trimming stripped 5 bases from V and 7 bases from J, with 11 bases between. The CDR3 runs 13 residues. Written as DNA, the CDR3 is TGTGCCAGCAGTCCCGGGACAAACGGGGAGCTGTTTTTT. Translation gives CASSPGTNGELFF.

This clonotype has more than one count but fewer than ten. The gene calls are TRBV20-1 and TRBJ1-1, with 11 bases aligning to TRBD1. Germline CDR1 DFQATT, CDR2 SNEGSKA (reference sequence). The CDR3 extends over 13 amino acids. V dropped 5 bases and J dropped 5; count of bases not matched to a gene: 4. The CDR3 nucleotides are TGCAGTGCTGAGGACAGGGGGCGGACTGAAGCTTTCTTT. It encodes CSAEDRGRTEAFF.

This clonotype was seen more than once but under ten times. This sequence joins TRBV19 and TRBJ1-2, with a tentative D call TRBD1 (5 bases). V was trimmed by 3 bases and J by 3 bases, leaving 8 bases between them. Per germline, CDR1 LNHDA and CDR2 SQIVND (reference sequence). CDR3 size: 13 residues. CDR3 nucleotides: TGTGCCAGTAGTATCGTAGGGGACTATGGCTACACCTTC. Its translation is CASSIVGDYGYTF. Looking up the rest from reference TRBV19 and TRBJ1-2 gives the full variable domain: DGGITQSPKYLFRKEGQNVTLSCEQNLNHDAMYWYRQDPGQGLRLIYYSQIVNDFQKGDIAEGYSVSREKKESFPLTVTSAQKNPTAFYLCASSIVGDYGYTFGSGTRLTVV.

The gene calls are TRBV7-2 and TRBJ2-7; the D gene is possibly TRBD2 (7 bases). This CDR3 region has 12 residues. Germline-derived CDR1 and CDR2 are SGHTA and FQGNSA. The V gene lost 6 bases and the J gene lost 6 bases, with 12 bases spanning the gap. For the CDR3, the DNA is TGTGCCAGCAGATCTAGGGGGGGCGAGCAGTACTTC. It encodes CASRSRGGEQYF.

This chain joins TRBV12-3 or TRBV12-4 and TRBJ2-7; D ambiguous. The CDR3 length is 13 residues. V shed 1 base and J shed 1 base, with 5 bases lying between them. The CDR3 protein is CASSLEVSYEQYV. The CDR3 DNA sequence: TGTGCCAGCAGTTTAGAGGTTTCCTACGAGCAGTACGTC.

This clonotype was recorded a few times. The chain uses TRBV4-3 and TRBJ2-7, with a tentative D call TRBD1 (5 bases). This CDR3 contains 14 residues. Germline V gene sequence: CDR1 LGHNA, CDR2 YSLEER. V was trimmed by 1 base and J by 2 bases, leaving 9 bases between them. The CDR3 protein is CASSQAGNTYEQYF. The CDR3 bases are TGCGCCAGCAGCCAAGCAGGGAACACCTACGAGCAGTACTTC.

This chain joins TRBV10-3 and TRBJ1-3; no clear D. V lost 6 bases to trimming and J lost 0 bases, with 12 bases between them. CDR1 ENHRY and CDR2 SYGVKD come from the germline V gene. The CDR3 has 15 residues. The CDR3 DNA sequence: TGTGCCATCAGGGAGAGGGTTTTCTCTGGAAACACCATATATTTT. The encoded protein is CAIRERVFSGNTIYF.

The rearrangement links TRBV15 to TRBJ2-1, with TRBD2 identical over 10 bases. The CDR3 covers 16 residues. V shed 5 bases and J 1 base; nucleotides not matched to a gene: 5. In germline, CDR1 is LNHNV, CDR2 YYDKDF (reference sequence). CDR3 coding DNA: TGTGCCACCAGCGGACCTAGCGGGAGTTCCTACAATGAGCAGTTCTTC. Translation: CATSGPSGSSYNEQFF.

The sample holds a few counts of this clonotype. The V gene is TRBV20-1, the J gene TRBJ1-5; no firm D call. Germline CDR1 and CDR2: DFQATT and SNEGSKA (reference sequence). Trimming cost V 6 bases and J 3 bases, with 12 bases left between them. This CDR3 comprises 13 residues. CDR3 in DNA: TGCAGTGCAGAAGGGAGTTTCAATCAGCCCCAGCATTTT. As protein: CSAEGSFNQPQHF.

In this sample, this clonotype turned up a few times. This chain's CDR3 is CASSPRREAEAFF. The CDR3 bases are TGTGCCAGCAGCCCAAGGAGGGAGGCTGAAGCTTTCTTT. V usage is TRBV7-9 and J usage is TRBJ1-1; D gene unclear. The CDR3 spans 13 residues. Germline CDR1 is SEHNR and CDR2 is FQNEAQ (reference sequence). Trimming removed 5 bases from V and 6 bases from J, with 13 bases in between.

The genes are TRBV30 and TRBJ1-1, with D uncertain. The CDR3 length is 14 residues. Trimming cost V 7 bases and J 3 bases, with 18 bases left between them. From germline, CDR1 is GTSNPN and CDR2 SVGIG (reference sequence). The CDR3 loop reads CAFHPKGGYTEAFF. In nucleotides, the CDR3 is TGTGCCTTTCATCCGAAAGGAGGGTACACTGAAGCTTTCTTT.

This chain joins TRBV27 and TRBJ2-2; 7 bases fit TRBD1. This CDR3 spans 13 amino acids. Trimming cost V 11 bases and J 7 bases; bases outside gene matches: 10. Germline CDR1 is MNHEY and CDR2 is SMNVEV (reference sequence). In nucleotides, the CDR3 is TGTGCCTCCAGGGGGAATGGTGGCGGGGAGCTGTTTTTT. It encodes CASRGNGGGELFF.

This clonotype was seen a single time. The chain links TRBV2 to TRBJ2-7, with unresolved D. V lost 9 bases and J 0 bases, leaving 9 bases between the germline ends. There are 12 residues in the CDR3. Germline V CDR1 and CDR2: SNHLY, FYNNEI. CDR3 bases: TGTGCCAGTTCAAGAGGCTCCTACGAGCAGTACGTC. This sequence encodes CASSRGSYEQYV.

The sample holds many counts of this clonotype. The CDR3 here is CASSPTGRMTEAFF. In DNA form, the CDR3 reads TGTGCCAGCAGCCCGACAGGGAGGATGACTGAAGCTTTCTTT. The chain has TRBV12-3 or TRBV12-4 and TRBJ1-1, with 7 bases lining up with TRBD1. Germline trimming cut 6 bases from V and 5 bases from J; bases unmatched to any gene: 9. This CDR3 has 14 amino acids.

This clonotype was seen at least ten times. This rearrangement joins TRBV28 to TRBJ1-6; D not resolved. The CDR3 totals 16 residues. Germline V CDR1 and CDR2: MDHEN, SYDVKM. V was clipped by 3 bases and J by 7 bases, with 16 bases between them. CDR3 residues: CASSLAPLGFNSPLHF. CDR3 coding DNA: TGTGCCAGCAGTTTGGCCCCTCTTGGTTTCAATTCACCCCTCCACTTT.

CDR3 nucleotides: TGCGCCAGCAGTGATGGGACGCCTGGGGCCAACGTCCTGACTTTC. It specifies CASSDGTPGANVLTF. This chain connects TRBV10-1 to TRBJ2-6, with D perhaps being TRBD1 or TRBD2 (5 bases each). Germline CDR1 WNHNN, CDR2 SYGVQD (reference sequence). The CDR3 spans 15 residues. The ends were cut back, 3 bases at V and 2 bases at J, with 8 bases in the middle.